The 32 T cell receptor beta chains given below trace back to one sample, sequenced in a study of T cell responses to AZD1222 COVID-19 vaccine (dated by TCRdb to about 2021). This sample's time point label indicates: baseline before first vaccination. Library generation was performed with the immunoSEQ multiplex PCR assay. The immuneACCESS repertoire file appears here via TCRdb, limited to in-frame rearrangements. These files lack a portion of the clones; in checked studies, under half of the deficit traces to unresolved V genes, and the cause of the others is not known. Here the sample has some 36,000 clones; roughly 89% occur a single time. 5.5% to 7% of the sample rests with the top ten. Material: peripheral blood, obtained on day 0 of AZD1222 vaccination. The receptors stem from an adult in good health.

The CDR3 loop reads CASSSRTGFTEQYF. The CDR3 DNA follows: TGTGCCAGCAGTTCCCGGACAGGGTTCACCGAGCAGTACTTC. The chain combines TRBV6-2 or TRBV6-3 with TRBJ2-7; 8 bases line up with TRBD1. Germline V gene sequence: CDR1 MNHEY, CDR2 SVGEGT. This CDR3 contains 14 residues. J gave up 6 bases and V 4 bases, and 8 bases lay outside the gene matches.

This chain joins TRBV10-1 and TRBJ2-5; D gene uncertain. V lost 8 bases and J 1 base, leaving 11 bases between the germline ends. Per the germline V gene, CDR1 is WNHNN and CDR2 is SYGVQD (reference sequence). The CDR3 consists of 13 residues. The CDR3 is CASSDGSQETQYF. DNA of the CDR3: TGCGCCAGCTCGGACGGTTCCCAAGAGACCCAGTACTTC.

The chain uses TRBV6-4 and TRBJ2-3; TRBD2 matches at 11 bases. Per the germline V gene, CDR1 is MRHNA and CDR2 is SNTAGT. This CDR3 is built from 15 residues. The V and J ends lost 3 bases and 4 bases, in that order; junction bases with no gene match: 3. The CDR3 DNA reads as TGTGCCAGCAGTGAGTCTAGCGGGGGGCCAGATACGCAGTATTTT. Translation gives CASSESSGGPDTQYF.

The rearrangement links TRBV29-1 to TRBJ2-1; 8 bases fit TRBD2. CDR1 and CDR2 from the germline V gene are SQVTM and ANQGSEA. J gave up 7 bases and V 2 bases, and 4 bases lay outside the gene matches. The CDR3 contains 13 residues. CDR3 protein: CSVEPREGNEQFF. The CDR3 DNA reads as TGCAGCGTTGAACCCCGGGAGGGGAATGAGCAGTTCTTC.

This clone has a handful of counts. The CDR3 DNA is TGTGCCAGCAGGGGGAATAGCAATCAGCCCCAGCATTTT. Its protein is CASRGNSNQPQHF. The chain joins TRBV12-3 or TRBV12-4 to TRBJ1-5; D ambiguous. Trimming took 6 bases from V and 0 from J, leaving 6 bases between them. This CDR3 is 13 amino acids long.

Judged by abundance, this clone is medium-sized. The chain uses TRBV12-1 and TRBJ2-7; the D call TRBD2 from the table was never checked on the DNA. TRBV12-1 is a pseudogene. The CDR3 is 17 residues long. The CDR3 sequence: CASSPHPGLADSYEQYF. The CDR3 nucleotides are TGTGCCAGCAGCCCCCACCCGGGACTAGCGGACTCCTACGAGCAGTACTTC.

In nucleotides, the CDR3 is TGTGCCACCAGCAGAAGCAGGGCCGATGAGCAGTTCTTC. Translation gives CATSRSRADEQFF. The chain couples TRBV15 to TRBJ2-1, with D maybe TRBD1 (5 bases). The CDR3 length is 13 residues. Germline CDR1 is LNHNV and CDR2 is YYDKDF (reference sequence). V dropped 2 bases and J dropped 8 bases, with 10 bases sitting between them.

CDR3 residues: CASSPRTGGSYEQYF. The DNA for the CDR3 is TGTGCCAGCAGCCCGAGGACAGGGGGCAGCTACGAGCAGTACTTC. V is TRBV4-2 and J is TRBJ2-7; 11 bases align to TRBD1. Trimming at V came to 4 bases and at J to 3 bases, leaving 5 bases not matched to a gene. This CDR3 is built from 15 residues. Germline CDR1 reads LGHNA; CDR2 reads YNFKEQ.

This chain joins TRBV28 and TRBJ1-1, with TRBD1 identical over 10 bases. There are 13 residues in the CDR3. Germline V lookup: CDR1 MDHEN, CDR2 SYDVKM. J gave up 5 bases and V 7 bases, and 4 bases lay outside the gene matches. DNA of the CDR3: TGTGCCAGCACCGGGGACAGGGGAACTGAAGCTTTCTTT. As protein: CASTGDRGTEAFF.

The chain carries TRBV24-1 and TRBJ2-7; D may match TRBD1 or TRBD2 (6 bases each). The CDR3 totals 16 residues. V lost 3 bases and J 5 bases, leaving 19 bases between the germline ends. Germline V gives CDR1 KGHDR, CDR2 SFDVKD. The CDR3 nucleotides read TGTGCCACCAGTGATGGGGGGCCAGGGGCGGTTGACGAGCAGTACTTC. The encoded protein is CATSDGGPGAVDEQYF.

The chain combines TRBV15 with TRBJ2-5; no clear D. This CDR3 has 14 amino acids. CDR1 and CDR2 from the germline V gene are LNHNV and YYDKDF (reference sequence). Trimming removed 0 bases from V and 3 bases from J, with 8 bases in between. The CDR3: CATSRDLGKETQYF. CDR3 bases: TGTGCCACCAGCAGAGATCTGGGGAAAGAGACCCAGTACTTC.

V usage is TRBV28 and J usage is TRBJ2-3; the D is unclear. Deletions cut 6 bases from V and 0 bases from J, with 10 bases between. The V gene's germline CDR1 is MDHEN and CDR2 SYDVKM. The CDR3 consists of 14 residues. In DNA, the CDR3 is TGTGCCAGCAGGGAAACGCTTAGCACAGATACGCAGTATTTT. Amino acid sequence: CASRETLSTDTQYF.

The rearrangement links TRBV7-3 to TRBJ2-7; 9 bases fit TRBD2. Trimming took 2 bases from V and 9 from J; bases not matched to a gene: 5. There are 13 residues in the CDR3. The germline V gene has CDR1 SGHTA and CDR2 FQGTGA. CDR3 bases: TGTGCCAGCAGCTTACTAGCGGGGAAAGGGCAGTACTTC. Encoded protein: CASSLLAGKGQYF.

The chain couples TRBV4-1 to TRBJ2-5, with 11 positions matching TRBD1. Germline V gene sequence: CDR1 MGHRA, CDR2 YSYEKL. The CDR3 spans 15 residues. J lost 3 bases, V lost 4 bases, and 4 bases had no gene match. CDR3 residues: CASSLSGQGEETQYF. Here the CDR3 DNA reads TGCGCCAGCAGCCTTTCGGGACAGGGGGAAGAGACCCAGTACTTC.

The DNA of the CDR3 is TGTGCCATCAGTGAGTCGGAGGCTCTCTACGAGCAGTACTTC. Protein: CAISESEALYEQYF. The V gene is TRBV10-3, the J gene TRBJ2-7; tentative D call: TRBD2 (5 bases). The V end lost 0 bases, the J end lost 3 bases, and 9 bases lay between the germline ends. This CDR3 has 14 amino acids. Germline-derived CDR1 and CDR2 are ENHRY and SYGVKD.

The count of this clone is one. This chain links TRBV5-1 with TRBJ2-1; unclear D gene. The ends were cut back, 0 bases at V and 10 bases at J, with 17 bases in the middle. Germline V gives CDR1 SGHRS, CDR2 YFSETQ. The CDR3 sequence is 15 residues long. The CDR3 DNA is TGCGCCAGCAGCTTGGTGAGTTTCGCTCCGGACGAGCAGTTCTTC. Encoded protein: CASSLVSFAPDEQFF.

The chain joins TRBV2 to TRBJ2-3; tentative D call: TRBD1 (6 bases). The CDR3 runs 15 residues. Trimming left V 5 bases short and J 5 bases short, with 17 bases between. CDR1 is SNHLY, CDR2 FYNNEI, per germline. CDR3 amino acids: CASSLAGAYGDTQYF. CDR3 DNA: TGTGCCAGCAGTCTGGCAGGGGCTTATGGAGATACGCAGTATTTT.

This chain links TRBV7-8 with TRBJ2-7; TRBD1 matches at 8 bases. The CDR3 covers 14 residues. V lost 6 bases and J lost 5; bases outside the gene matches: 9. Per the germline V gene, CDR1 is SGHVS and CDR2 is FQNEAQ. The CDR3 loop reads CASRPGQGNNEQYF. CDR3 coding DNA: TGTGCCAGCAGGCCCGGACAGGGAAACAACGAGCAGTACTTC. The variable domain in full, completed from reference TRBV7-8 and TRBJ2-7, reads GAGVSQSPRYKVAKRGQDVALRCDPISGHVSLFWYQQALGQGPEFLTYFQNEAQLDKSGLPSDRFFAERPEGSVSTLKIQRTQQEDSAVYLCASRPGQGNNEQYFGPGTRLTVT.

This chain connects TRBV11-2 to TRBJ2-1; the match to TRBD2 covers 12 bases. Losses at the gene ends were 3 bases for V and 5 bases for J; bases not matched to a gene: 5. Germline V gene data show CDR1 as SGHAT and CDR2 as FQNNGV. This CDR3 region has 16 residues. The CDR3 DNA follows: TGTGCCAGCAGCTTTAGACTAGCGGGAGTGCACAATGAGCAGTTCTTC. Its translation: CASSFRLAGVHNEQFF.

The V and J genes are TRBV5-1 and TRBJ2-7, with D perhaps matching TRBD1 (6 bases). V lost 4 bases and J lost 7, with 15 bases in between. The germline V gene encodes CDR1 SGHRS and CDR2 YFSETQ. The CDR3 consists of 13 residues. CDR3 DNA: TGCGCCAGCAGCCGTGACAGGACGAGGGAGCAGTACTTC. It is translated as CASSRDRTREQYF. Using reference TRBV5-1 and TRBJ2-7 for the parts outside the CDR3, the full variable domain is KAGVTQTPRYLIKTRGQQVTLSCSPISGHRSVSWYQQTPGQGLQFLFEYFSETQRNKGNFPGRFSGRQFSNSRSEMNVSTLELGDSALYLCASSRDRTREQYFGPGTRLTVT.

This clone showed up just a few times. This rearrangement joins TRBV28 to TRBJ2-7; 7 bases align to TRBD1. The CDR3 contains 13 residues. Losses at the gene ends were 6 bases for V and 3 bases for J; bases not matched to a gene: 5. CDR1 MDHEN and CDR2 SYDVKM come from the germline V gene. CDR3 nucleotide sequence: TGTGCCAGCAGCTCGGGACAGAACTACGAGCAGTACTTC. This encodes CASSSGQNYEQYF. Using reference TRBV28 and TRBJ2-7 for the parts outside the CDR3, the full variable domain is DVKVTQSSRYLVKRTGEKVFLECVQDMDHENMFWYRQDPGLGLRLIYFSYDVKMKEKGDIPEGYSVSREKKERFSLILESASTNQTSMYLCASSSGQNYEQYFGPGTRLTVT.

The V gene is TRBV6-5, the J gene TRBJ2-3, with a weak D call TRBD2 (5 bases). The CDR3 has 13 residues. CDR1 and CDR2 (germline): MNHEY, SVGAGI. V was pared by 8 bases and J by 3 bases, with 12 bases between. This CDR3 is CASSPPGTDTQYF. CDR3 nucleotides: TGTGCCAGCTCTCCGCCGGGGACAGATACGCAGTATTTT.

The table lists this clone with a count of one. This chain links TRBV6-5 with TRBJ1-5, with D hard to call. The V gene lost 6 bases and the J gene lost 2 bases, with 14 bases spanning the gap. The CDR3 is 15 residues long. CDR1 and CDR2 from the germline V gene are MNHEY and SVGAGI. The CDR3 nucleotides are TGTGCCAGCAGCCCGTACCCGGAGGGCAATCAGCCCCAGCATTTT. Amino acids: CASSPYPEGNQPQHF.

The V gene is TRBV27, the J gene TRBJ1-5; a weak D match, TRBD1 (5 bases). The CDR3 has 14 residues. V was shortened by 3 bases and J by 2 bases, with 8 bases between the two germline ends. CDR1 and CDR2 (germline): MNHEY, SMNVEV (reference sequence). The CDR3 nucleotides read TGTGCCAGCAGTTTGGGGACGGGCAATCAGCCCCAGCATTTT. Its protein is CASSLGTGNQPQHF.

CDR3 residues: CASSQESGDSGNTIYF. The CDR3 DNA follows: TGCGCCAGCAGCCAAGAATCGGGGGACTCTGGAAACACCATATATTTT. The chain carries TRBV4-1 and TRBJ1-3; D might be TRBD1 (5 bases). This CDR3 contains 16 residues. CDR1 MGHRA and CDR2 YSYEKL come from the germline V gene. Trimming removed 0 bases at V and 0 bases at J, with 9 bases between.

The J gene is TRBJ2-2, the V gene TRBV6-4, with D perhaps given as TRBD1 or TRBD2 (6 bases each). V was shortened by 3 bases and J by 4 bases, with 12 bases between the two germline ends. This CDR3 region has 15 residues. CDR1 is MRHNA and CDR2 is SNTAGT in the germline V gene. The CDR3 is CASSERGDGTGELFF. CDR3 DNA sequence: TGTGCCAGCAGTGAGAGGGGGGATGGCACCGGGGAGCTGTTTTTT.

This chain joins TRBV10-3 and TRBJ2-1; 12 nucleotides agree with TRBD2. In germline, CDR1 is ENHRY, CDR2 SYGVKD. The trim removed 9 bases at V and 7 bases at J, leaving 22 bases unmatched. The CDR3 runs to 19 residues. The CDR3 sequence is CAILPGQGHLAGGRNEQFF. CDR3 nucleotide sequence: TGTGCCATTCTACCGGGACAGGGTCACCTAGCGGGGGGGAGAAATGAGCAGTTCTTC.

This clone appeared a single time. CDR3 sequence reads: CASSPLRGEDGYTF. The CDR3 DNA is TGCGCCAGCAGCCCTTTGAGAGGGGAGGATGGCTACACCTTC. This chain connects TRBV5-1 to TRBJ1-2; possibly TRBD1 for D (5 bases). The CDR3 extends over 14 amino acids. Germline V gene sequence: CDR1 SGHRS, CDR2 YFSETQ. V was clipped by 4 bases and J by 6 bases, with 16 bases between them.

This rearrangement joins TRBV18 to TRBJ1-4; maybe TRBD1 (5 bases). The germline gives CDR1 KGHSH, CDR2 LQKENI. The CDR3 totals 14 residues. V was pared by 5 bases and J by 5 bases, with 12 bases between. For the CDR3, the DNA is TGTGCCAGCTCAGTCGGGGGGTTCAATGAAAAACTGTTTTTT. Protein: CASSVGGFNEKLFF.

The chain employs TRBV6-5 and TRBJ1-2, with 8 nucleotides matching TRBD1. The CDR3 is 14 residues long. Germline CDR1 reads MNHEY; CDR2 reads SVGAGI. The junction had 7 bases not matched to a gene; V was cut back by 7 bases and J by 3 bases. The CDR3 protein is CASMSLQGDYGYTF. CDR3 in DNA: TGTGCCAGCATGTCCTTACAGGGGGACTATGGCTACACCTTC.

The rearrangement links TRBV12-5 to TRBJ2-6; perhaps TRBD2 as D (6 bases). Germline V gives CDR1 LGHNT, CDR2 FRNRAP. The V and J ends lost 1 base and 2 bases respectively, with 18 bases between them. This CDR3 has 19 amino acids. CDR3 sequence reads: CASGLATSRGGAGANVLTF. CDR3 DNA sequence: TGTGCTAGTGGTTTGGCAACCAGTCGGGGAGGCGCTGGGGCCAACGTCCTGACTTTC.

V gene TRBV6-1 combines with J gene TRBJ1-6; 7 nucleotides match TRBD1. The CDR3 length is 16 residues. Germline CDR1 and CDR2: MNHNS and SASEGT. With 1 base clipped from V and 4 bases from J, the junction kept 4 bases outside the gene matches. CDR3 loop: CASSEGGTAYNSPLHF. The CDR3 DNA reads TGTGCCAGCAGTGAAGGTGGGACAGCATATAATTCACCCCTCCACTTT.